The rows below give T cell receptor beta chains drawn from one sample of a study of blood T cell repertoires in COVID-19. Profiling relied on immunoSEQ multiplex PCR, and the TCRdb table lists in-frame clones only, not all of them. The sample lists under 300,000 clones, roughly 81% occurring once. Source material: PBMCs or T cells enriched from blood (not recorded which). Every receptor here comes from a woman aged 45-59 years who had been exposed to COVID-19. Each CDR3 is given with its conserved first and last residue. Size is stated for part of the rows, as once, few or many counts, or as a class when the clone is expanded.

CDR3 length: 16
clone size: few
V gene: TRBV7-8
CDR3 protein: CASSFDRGSTNYGYTF

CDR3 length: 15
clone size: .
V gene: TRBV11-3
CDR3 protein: CASSMTSGTPYEQYF

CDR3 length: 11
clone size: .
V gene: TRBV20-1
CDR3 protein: CSGQVDTEAFF

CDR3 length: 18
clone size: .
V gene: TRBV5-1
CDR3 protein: CASSLGLSGGHIYNEQFF

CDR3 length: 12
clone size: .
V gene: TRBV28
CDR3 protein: CASSFREAEAFF

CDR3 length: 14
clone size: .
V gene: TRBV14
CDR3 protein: CASSRQTNTGELFF

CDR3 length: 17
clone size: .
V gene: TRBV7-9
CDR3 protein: CASSLAPPGLLNYGYTF

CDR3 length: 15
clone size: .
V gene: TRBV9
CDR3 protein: CASSGGSGWQETQYF

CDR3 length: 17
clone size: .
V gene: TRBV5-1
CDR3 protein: CASSLVRAGLSTDTQYF

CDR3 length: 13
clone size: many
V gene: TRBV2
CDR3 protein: CASNKARDRGYTF

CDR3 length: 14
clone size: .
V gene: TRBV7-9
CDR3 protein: CASRFGTVSSPLHF

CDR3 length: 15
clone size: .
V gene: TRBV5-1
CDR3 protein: CASSLVEGPNTEAFF

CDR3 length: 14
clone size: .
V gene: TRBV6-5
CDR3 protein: CASSYWANTGELFF

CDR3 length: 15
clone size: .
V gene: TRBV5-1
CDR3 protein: CASGRTSGVSNEQYF

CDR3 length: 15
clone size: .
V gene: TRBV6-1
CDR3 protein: CASSEVASGAQPQHF

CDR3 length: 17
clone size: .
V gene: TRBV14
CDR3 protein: CASSQEGGDLANYGYTF

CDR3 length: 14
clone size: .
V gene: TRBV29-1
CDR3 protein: CSAGSGALLSGYTF

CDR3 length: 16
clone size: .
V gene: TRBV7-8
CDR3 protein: CASTSTLAGVGDTQYF

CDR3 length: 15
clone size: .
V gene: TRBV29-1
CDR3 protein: CSVGSGWLNTGELFF

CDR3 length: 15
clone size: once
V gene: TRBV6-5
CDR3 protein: CASSSGTAINEKLFF

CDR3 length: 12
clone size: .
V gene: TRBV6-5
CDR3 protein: CASSYGEETQYF

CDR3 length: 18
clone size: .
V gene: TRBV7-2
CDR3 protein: CASSSAGTGAFYNSPLHF

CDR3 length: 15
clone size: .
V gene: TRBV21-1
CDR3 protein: CASSSRTGWDTEAFF

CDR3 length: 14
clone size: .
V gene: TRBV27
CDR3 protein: CASGLAIPPRRAFF

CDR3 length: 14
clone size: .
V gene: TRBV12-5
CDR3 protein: CASVEDRAPYEQYF

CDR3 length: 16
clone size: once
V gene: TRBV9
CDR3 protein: CASSPSGGGQGNEAFF

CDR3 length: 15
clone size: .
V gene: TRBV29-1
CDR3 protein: CSVGQTIEMNTEAFF

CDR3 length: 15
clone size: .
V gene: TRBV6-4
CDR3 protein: CASSDSVGRKNEQFF